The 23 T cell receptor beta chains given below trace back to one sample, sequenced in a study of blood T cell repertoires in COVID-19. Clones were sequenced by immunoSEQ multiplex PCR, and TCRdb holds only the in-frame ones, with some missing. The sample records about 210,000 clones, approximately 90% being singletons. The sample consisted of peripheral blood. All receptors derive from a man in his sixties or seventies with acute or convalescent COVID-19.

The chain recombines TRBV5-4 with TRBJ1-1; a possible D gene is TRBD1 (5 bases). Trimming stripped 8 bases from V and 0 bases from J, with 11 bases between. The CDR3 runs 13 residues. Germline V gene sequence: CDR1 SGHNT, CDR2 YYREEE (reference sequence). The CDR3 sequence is CASKGALNTEAFF. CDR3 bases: TGTGCCAGTAAAGGGGCCCTGAACACTGAAGCTTTCTTT.

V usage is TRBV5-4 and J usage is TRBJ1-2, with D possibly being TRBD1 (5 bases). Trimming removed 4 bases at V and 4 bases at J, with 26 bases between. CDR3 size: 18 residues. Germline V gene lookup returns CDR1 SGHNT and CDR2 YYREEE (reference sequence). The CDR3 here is CASSPPGTSMFFTYGYTF. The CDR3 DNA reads TGTGCCAGCAGCCCGCCCGGGACTTCCATGTTTTTCACCTATGGCTACACCTTC.

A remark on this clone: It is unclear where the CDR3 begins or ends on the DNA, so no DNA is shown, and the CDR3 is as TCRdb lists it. The CDR3 sequence: CASSFAGGNSPLHF. This rearrangement joins TRBV12-1 to TRBJ1-6; the tabulated D call, TRBD1, remains unverified against the DNA. TRBV12-1 is an annotated pseudogene. The length of the CDR3 is 14 amino acids, counting both ends.

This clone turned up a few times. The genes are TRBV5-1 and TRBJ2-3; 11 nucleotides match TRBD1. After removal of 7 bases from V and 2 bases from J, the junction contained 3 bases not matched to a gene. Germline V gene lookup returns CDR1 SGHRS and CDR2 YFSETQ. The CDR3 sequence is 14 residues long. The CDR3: CASGQGAFTDTQYF. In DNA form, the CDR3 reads TGCGCCAGCGGACAGGGGGCCTTCACAGATACGCAGTATTTT.

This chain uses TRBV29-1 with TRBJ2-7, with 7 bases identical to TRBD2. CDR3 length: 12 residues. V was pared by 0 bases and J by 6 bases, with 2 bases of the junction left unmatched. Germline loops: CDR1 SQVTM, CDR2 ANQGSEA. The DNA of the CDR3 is TGCAGCGTTGAAGAGACTAGCTCCGAGCAGTACTTC. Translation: CSVEETSSEQYF.

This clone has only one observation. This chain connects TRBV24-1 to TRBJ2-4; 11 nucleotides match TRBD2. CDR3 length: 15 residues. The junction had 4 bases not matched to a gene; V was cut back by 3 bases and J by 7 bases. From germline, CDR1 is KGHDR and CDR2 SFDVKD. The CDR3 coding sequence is TGTGCCACCAGTGATCCACGGACTAGCGGGAACATTCAGTACTTC. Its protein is CATSDPRTSGNIQYF.

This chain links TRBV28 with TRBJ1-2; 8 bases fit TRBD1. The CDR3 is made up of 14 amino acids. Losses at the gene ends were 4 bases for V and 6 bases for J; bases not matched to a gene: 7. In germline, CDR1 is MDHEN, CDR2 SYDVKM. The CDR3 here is CASSSGGALDGYTF. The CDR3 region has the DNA TGTGCCAGCAGTTCAGGGGGCGCATTAGATGGCTACACCTTC.

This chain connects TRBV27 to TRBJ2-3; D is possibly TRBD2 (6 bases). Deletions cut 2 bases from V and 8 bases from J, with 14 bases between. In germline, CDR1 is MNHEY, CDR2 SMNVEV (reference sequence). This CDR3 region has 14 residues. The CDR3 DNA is TGTGCCAGCAGTTTAAGGGACTCCCTTGGTACGCAGTATTTT. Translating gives CASSLRDSLGTQYF.

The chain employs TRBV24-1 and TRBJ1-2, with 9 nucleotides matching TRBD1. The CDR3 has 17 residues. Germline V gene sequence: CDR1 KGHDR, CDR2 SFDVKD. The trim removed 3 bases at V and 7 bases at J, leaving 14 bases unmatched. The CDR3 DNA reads TGTGCCACCAGTGATCGACGACAGGGGGGGACTGATGGTGGCTACACCTTC. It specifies CATSDRRQGGTDGGYTF.

The CDR3 protein is CASSIGGRGTEAFF. The CDR3 nucleotides read TGTGCCAGTAGTATAGGGGGGAGGGGGACTGAAGCTTTCTTT. The chain employs TRBV19 and TRBJ1-1; D possibly corresponds to TRBD1 (6 bases). The CDR3 runs 14 residues. The V gene's germline CDR1 is LNHDA and CDR2 SQIVND (reference sequence). Trimming removed 1 base from V and 5 bases from J, with 11 bases in between.

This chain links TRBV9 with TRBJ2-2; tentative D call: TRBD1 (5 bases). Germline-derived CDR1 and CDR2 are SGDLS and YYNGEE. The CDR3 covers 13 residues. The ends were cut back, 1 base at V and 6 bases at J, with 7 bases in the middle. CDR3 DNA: TGTGCCAGCAGCGTACAGGGTCCCGGGGAGCTGTTTTTT. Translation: CASSVQGPGELFF.

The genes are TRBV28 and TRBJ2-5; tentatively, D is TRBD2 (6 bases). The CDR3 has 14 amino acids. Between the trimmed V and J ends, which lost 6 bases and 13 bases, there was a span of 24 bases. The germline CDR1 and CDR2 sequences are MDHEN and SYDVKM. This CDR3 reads CASRGGGEPSLRYF. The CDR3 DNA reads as TGTGCCAGCAGGGGAGGTGGGGAACCGTCTTTGCGGTACTTC.

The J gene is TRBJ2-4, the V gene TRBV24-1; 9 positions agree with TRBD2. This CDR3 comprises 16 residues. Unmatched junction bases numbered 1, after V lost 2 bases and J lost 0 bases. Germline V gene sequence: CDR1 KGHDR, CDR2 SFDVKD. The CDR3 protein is CATSDSSGKAKNIQYF. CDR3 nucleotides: TGTGCCACCAGTGATTCTAGCGGGAAAGCCAAAAACATTCAGTACTTC.

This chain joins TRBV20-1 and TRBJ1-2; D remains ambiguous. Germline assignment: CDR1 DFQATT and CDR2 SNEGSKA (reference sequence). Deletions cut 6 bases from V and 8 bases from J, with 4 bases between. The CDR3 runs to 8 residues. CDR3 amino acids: CSAEGYTF. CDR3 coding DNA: TGCAGTGCCGAGGGCTACACCTTC.

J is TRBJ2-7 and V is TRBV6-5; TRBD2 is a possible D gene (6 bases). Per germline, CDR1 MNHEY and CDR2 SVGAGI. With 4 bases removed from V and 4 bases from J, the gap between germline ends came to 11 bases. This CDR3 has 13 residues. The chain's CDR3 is CASSSHGGYEQYF. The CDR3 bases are TGTGCCAGCAGTTCACACGGAGGGTACGAGCAGTACTTC.

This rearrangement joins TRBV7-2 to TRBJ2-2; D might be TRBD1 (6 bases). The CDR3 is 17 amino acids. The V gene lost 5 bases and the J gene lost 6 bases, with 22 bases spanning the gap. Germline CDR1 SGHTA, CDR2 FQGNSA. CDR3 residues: CASSRSGARIRSGELFF. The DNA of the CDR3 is TGTGCCAGCAGCCGGTCAGGGGCCCGGATCAGGTCCGGGGAGCTGTTTTTT.

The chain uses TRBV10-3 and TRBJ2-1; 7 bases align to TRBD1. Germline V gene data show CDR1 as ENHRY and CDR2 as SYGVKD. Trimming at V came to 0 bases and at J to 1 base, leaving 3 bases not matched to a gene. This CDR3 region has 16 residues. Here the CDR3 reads CAISESTRGSYNEQFF. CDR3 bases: TGTGCCATCAGTGAGTCAACCAGGGGGTCCTACAATGAGCAGTTCTTC.

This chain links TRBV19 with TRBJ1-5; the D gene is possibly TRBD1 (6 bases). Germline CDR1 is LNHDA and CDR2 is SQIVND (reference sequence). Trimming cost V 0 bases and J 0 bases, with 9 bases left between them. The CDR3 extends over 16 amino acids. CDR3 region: CASSIDPGHSNQPQHF. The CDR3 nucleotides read TGTGCCAGTAGTATAGATCCGGGACATAGCAATCAGCCCCAGCATTTT.

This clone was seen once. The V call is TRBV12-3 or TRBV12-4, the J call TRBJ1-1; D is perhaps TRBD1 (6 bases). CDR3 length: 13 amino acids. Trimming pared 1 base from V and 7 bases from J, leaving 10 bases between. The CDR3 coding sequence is TGTGCCAGCAGTTTAGGCAGGGGTATTGAAGCTTTCTTT. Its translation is CASSLGRGIEAFF.

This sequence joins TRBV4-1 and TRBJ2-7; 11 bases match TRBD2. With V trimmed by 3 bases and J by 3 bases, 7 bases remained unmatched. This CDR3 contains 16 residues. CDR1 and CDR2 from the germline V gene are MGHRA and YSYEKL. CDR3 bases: TGCGCCAGCAGCCAGGAACCGGGACTAGCGGTCTACGAGCAGTACTTC. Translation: CASSQEPGLAVYEQYF.

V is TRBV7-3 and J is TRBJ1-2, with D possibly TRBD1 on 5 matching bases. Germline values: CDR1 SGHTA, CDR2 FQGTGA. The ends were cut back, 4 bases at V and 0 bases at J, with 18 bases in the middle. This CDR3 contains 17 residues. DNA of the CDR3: TGTGCCAGCAGCTCCCCTAAGGGGAGGGCCGCTAACTATGGCTACACCTTC. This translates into CASSSPKGRAANYGYTF.

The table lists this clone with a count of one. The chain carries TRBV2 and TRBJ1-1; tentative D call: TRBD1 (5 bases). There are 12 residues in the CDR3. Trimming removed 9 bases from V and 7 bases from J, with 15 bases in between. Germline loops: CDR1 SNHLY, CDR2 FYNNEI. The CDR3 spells CARRWGESEAFF. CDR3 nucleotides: TGTGCCAGACGATGGGGGGAGAGTGAAGCTTTCTTT.

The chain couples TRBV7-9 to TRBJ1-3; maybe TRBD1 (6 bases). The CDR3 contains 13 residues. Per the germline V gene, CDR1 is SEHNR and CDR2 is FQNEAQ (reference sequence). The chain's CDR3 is CASGVSSGNTIYF. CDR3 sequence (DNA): TGTGCATCAGGGGTGAGCTCTGGAAACACCATATATTTT.